Below, 9 T cell receptor beta chains from the same sample are listed, as sequenced in a study of T cell repertoires in cytomegalovirus infection. Antigen specificity for these receptors is unknown. TCRdb called the reads again in MiXCR, with one record for every CDR3 protein. The table shows about 770,000 distinct CDR3 sequences, with just under 30% occurring only once. The specimen was cultured CD8+ T cells from PBMCs, collected from culture after CMV antigen stimulation. These receptor sequences come from a human donor in good health (CMV status not recorded). Some clones in this sample may be carry-over from other donors' samples.

In regard to this clonotype: One junction end does not reproduce the germline sequence, and a read error may be involved. The rearrangement uses TRBV5-3 and TRBJ2-2; D possibly corresponds to TRBD1 (6 bases). TRBV5-3 is known as an ORF, though its function is uncertain. The CDR3 loop spans 15 amino acids. CDR3 residues: CASSLGPSQGGELFF. CDR3 DNA sequence: TGTGCCAGCAGCTTGGGTCCCTCACAGGGCGGGGAGCTGTTTTTT.

This clonotype has a handful of counts. The genes are TRBV7-8 and TRBJ2-7; a possible D gene is TRBD1 (6 bases). The CDR3 contains 15 residues. CDR1 is SGHVS and CDR2 is FQNEAQ in the germline V gene. V gave up 5 bases and J gave up 2 bases, with 16 bases separating them. The CDR3 region has the DNA TGTGCCAGCAGCGCGGGTGGGGGCAGGACCTACGAGCAGTACGTC. Translated, it gives CASSAGGGRTYEQYV.

This chain connects TRBV27 to TRBJ1-5, with 9 nucleotides matching TRBD1. The CDR3 sequence is 15 residues long. The germline V gene has CDR1 MNHEY and CDR2 SMNVEV (reference sequence). J gave up 2 bases and V 4 bases, and 3 bases lay outside the gene matches. The CDR3 sequence: CASSWRTGGNQPQHF. The CDR3 DNA sequence: TGTGCCAGCAGTTGGCGGACAGGGGGCAATCAGCCCCAGCATTTT.

With respect to this clonotype: A read error may account for a junction end that differs from germline. The rearrangement joins TRBV6-2 or TRBV6-3 to TRBJ2-2; 10 positions match TRBD1. The CDR3 runs 18 residues. Germline-derived CDR1 and CDR2 are MNHEY and SVGEGT. The CDR3 DNA follows: TGTGCCAGCAGTTCTCTACTCCGGGACAGGGGATTCGCCGGGGAGCTGTATTTT. This encodes CASSSLLRDRGFAGELYF.

In its sample, this clonotype was seen a few times. The V gene is TRBV9, the J gene TRBJ2-1; the D is unclear. V was trimmed by 4 bases and J by 1 base, leaving 24 bases between them. CDR3 length: 19 amino acids. Germline CDR1 reads SGDLS; CDR2 reads YYNGEE. The CDR3 DNA reads as TGTGCCAGCAGCTCCGGTGGGCAGAACTCAAAGGGTTCCTACAATGAGCAGTTCTTC. It encodes CASSSGGQNSKGSYNEQFF.

V usage is TRBV14 and J usage is TRBJ1-1; D gene ambiguous. CDR3 length: 13 amino acids. Per the germline V gene, CDR1 is SGHDN and CDR2 is FVKESK. Trimming removed 5 bases from V and 0 bases from J, with 7 bases in between. CDR3 in amino acids: CASSGLMNTEAFF. In DNA form, the CDR3 reads TGTGCCAGCAGCGGCCTAATGAACACTGAAGCTTTCTTT. The whole variable domain, remainder taken from reference TRBV14 and TRBJ1-1, is EAGVTQFPSHSVIEKGQTVTLRCDPISGHDNLYWYRRVMGKEIKFLLHFVKESKQDESGMPNNRFLAERTGGTYSTLKVQPAELEDSGVYFCASSGLMNTEAFFGQGTRLTVV.

This clonotype has just a few counts. One end of the junction does not line up with germline, which may come from a read error. This chain uses TRBV7-7 with TRBJ1-4, with unresolved D. The CDR3 runs to 15 residues. The germline V gene encodes CDR1 SSHAT and CDR2 FNYEAQ (reference sequence). In DNA, the CDR3 is TGTGCTAGCAGCTTAACTGGCGGCATGAATGAAAAACTGTTTTTT. It yields the protein CASSLTGGMNEKLFF.

In its sample, this clonotype was seen once. V is TRBV18 and J is TRBJ2-7; D gene unclear. The CDR3 contains 14 residues. Germline lookup yields CDR1 KGHSH and CDR2 LQKENI. V lost 0 bases and J 0 bases, leaving 6 bases between the germline ends. CDR3: CASSPPSSSYEQYF. CDR3 DNA: TGTGCCAGCTCACCACCTTCGAGCTCCTACGAGCAGTACTTC.

This clonotype has at least ten counts. V and J are TRBV12-3 or TRBV12-4 and TRBJ2-2, with TRBD1 matching over 7 bases. V lost 3 bases, J lost 6 bases, and 4 bases stayed unmatched. The CDR3 runs to 14 residues. DNA of the CDR3: TGTGCCAGCAGTTTTGAGGGGGCGGCCGGGGAGCTGTTTTTT. This encodes CASSFEGAAGELFF.